Included here is one T cell receptor (beta chain) sequence, with context. Its antigen is unidentified. The data were taken from a study of cytomegalovirus exposure and HLA in healthy donors. Whole-study results and caveats: Many donors carried some public TCRs, although rarity characterized most TCR sequences.

60 Vbeta and 13 Jbeta primers were used in PCR. Using immunoSEQ multiplex PCR, the repertoire was profiled, and TCRdb retains in-frame clones only, with some absent. In the table there are 150,000 to 200,000 clones, over 75% of which are singletons. CDR3 size: 15 residues. Germline V gene lookup returns CDR1 KGHSH and CDR2 LQKENI. With 2 bases removed from V and 5 bases from J, the gap between germline ends came to 15 bases. This clonotype was obtained from a man aged 50 to 59 in good health and CMV-seropositive. J is TRBJ2-5 and V is TRBV18; maybe TRBD2 (6 bases). The sample consisted of PBMCs. For the CDR3, the DNA is TGTGCCAGCTCACCAATGAAAGGGAGCGGGGAGACCCAGTACTTC. Protein sequence: CASSPMKGSGETQYF.